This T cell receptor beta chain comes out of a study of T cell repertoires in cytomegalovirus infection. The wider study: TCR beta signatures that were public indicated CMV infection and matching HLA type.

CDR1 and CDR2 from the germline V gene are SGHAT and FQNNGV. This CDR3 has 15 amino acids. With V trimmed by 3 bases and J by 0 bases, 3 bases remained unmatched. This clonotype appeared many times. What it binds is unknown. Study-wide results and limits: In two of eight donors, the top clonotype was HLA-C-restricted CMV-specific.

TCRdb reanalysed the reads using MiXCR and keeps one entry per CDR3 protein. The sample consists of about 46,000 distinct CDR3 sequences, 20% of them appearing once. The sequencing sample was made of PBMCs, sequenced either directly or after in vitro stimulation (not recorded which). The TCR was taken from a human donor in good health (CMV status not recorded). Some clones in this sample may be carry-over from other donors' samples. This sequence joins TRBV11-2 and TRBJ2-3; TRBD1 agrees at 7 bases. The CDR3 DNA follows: TGTGCCAGCAGCTTGAGGGGACAGAGCACAGATACGCAGTATTTT. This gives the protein CASSLRGQSTDTQYF.